Listed here are 20 T cell receptor beta chains from one sample, sequenced in a study of blood T cell repertoires in COVID-19. Here immunoSEQ multiplex PCR was the method, and the copy in TCRdb shows in-frame clones only, minus some. The sample lists roughly 220,000 clones; more than 70% were seen once. Sequencing used PBMCs or T cells enriched from blood (not recorded which). The receptors were gathered from a young man with acute COVID-19.

The rearrangement links TRBV4-1 to TRBJ2-5; TRBD2 agrees at 13 bases. The germline V gene has CDR1 MGHRA and CDR2 YSYEKL. V gave up 4 bases and J gave up 5 bases; unmatched junction bases: 7. The CDR3 consists of 16 residues. This chain's CDR3 is CASSPLAGGPGETQYF. For the CDR3, the DNA is TGCGCCAGCAGCCCACTAGCGGGGGGGCCCGGTGAGACCCAGTACTTC.

This chain links TRBV6-6 with TRBJ2-7; TRBD1 is a possible D gene (6 bases). The CDR3 runs to 14 residues. V was trimmed by 5 bases and J by 1 base, leaving 12 bases between them. Germline V gene sequence: CDR1 MNHNY, CDR2 SVGAGI (reference sequence). The CDR3 loop reads CASSNTDSSYEQYF. In DNA form, the CDR3 reads TGTGCCAGCAGTAACACGGACAGTTCCTACGAGCAGTACTTC.

The V and J genes are TRBV13 and TRBJ2-1, with D unresolved. Germline V gene sequence: CDR1 PRHDT, CDR2 FYEKMQ (reference sequence). CDR3 length equals 14 residues. Trimming cost V 6 bases and J 1 base, with 10 bases left between them. The CDR3 sequence: CASSGKTSYNEQFF. CDR3 nucleotides: TGTGCCAGCAGTGGTAAAACTTCCTACAATGAGCAGTTCTTC.

A note on this clone: A junction end diverges from the germline sequence, so it may reflect a read error. The rearrangement links TRBV5-4 to TRBJ1-2; the D gene is possibly TRBD1 (5 bases). Germline V gives CDR1 SGHNT, CDR2 YYREEE (reference sequence). The CDR3 runs to 15 residues. The CDR3 is CASTLLGSGNYGYTF. The CDR3 DNA reads as TGTGCCAGCACCTTGCTCGGGTCAGGGAACTATGGCTACACCTTC.

This rearrangement joins TRBV13 to TRBJ2-7; 9 bases match TRBD2. This CDR3 has 16 residues. J lost 4 bases, V lost 10 bases, and 17 bases had no gene match. Germline CDR1 PRHDT, CDR2 FYEKMQ (reference sequence). CDR3 sequence reads: CATRFGAGGPIYEQYF. The CDR3 DNA reads TGTGCCACCCGCTTTGGTGCGGGGGGGCCAATATACGAGCAGTACTTC. Full variable domain (missing parts from reference TRBV13 and TRBJ2-7): AAGVIQSPRHLIKEKRETATLKCYPIPRHDTVYWYQQGPGQDPQFLISFYEKMQSDKGSIPDRFSAQQFSDYHSELNMSSLELGDSALYFCATRFGAGGPIYEQYFGPGTRLTVT.

V gene TRBV28 combines with J gene TRBJ1-2, with D unclear. There are 12 residues in the CDR3. From germline, CDR1 is MDHEN and CDR2 SYDVKM. Trimming stripped 2 bases from V and 4 bases from J, with 5 bases between. CDR3 coding DNA: TGTGCCAGCAGTTTAGAGGGCTATGGCTACACCTTC. This translates into CASSLEGYGYTF.

This clone was detected only once. The chain links TRBV11-2 to TRBJ1-2, with D possibly being TRBD1 (6 bases). Trimming removed 1 base from V and 0 bases from J, with 9 bases in between. This CDR3 contains 15 residues. In germline, CDR1 is SGHAT, CDR2 FQNNGV. The CDR3 DNA reads TGTGCCAGCAGCTTAGCGGGACAACCTAACTATGGCTACACCTTC. Amino acids: CASSLAGQPNYGYTF.

This chain joins TRBV19 and TRBJ1-3; 10 bases map to TRBD1. J gave up 0 bases and V 7 bases, and 3 bases lay outside the gene matches. This CDR3 contains 15 residues. Germline CDR1 and CDR2: LNHDA and SQIVND (reference sequence). The CDR3 sequence: CASTRDRGSGNTIYF. The CDR3 DNA sequence: TGTGCCAGTACCCGGGACAGGGGCTCTGGAAACACCATATATTTT.

The rearrangement links TRBV12-3 or TRBV12-4 to TRBJ2-2; a possible D gene is TRBD2 (5 bases). V was cut by 5 bases and J by 6 bases, with 10 bases left in between. The CDR3 has 13 amino acids. The CDR3: CASSTRGPGELFF. As DNA, the CDR3 is TGTGCCAGCAGTACTCGCGGGCCCGGGGAGCTGTTTTTT.

For this clone: Other DNA sequences in the sample encode the same CDR3. The V and J genes are TRBV6-5 and TRBJ1-5; the D gene is possibly TRBD1 (5 bases). Germline values: CDR1 MNHEY, CDR2 SVGAGI. This CDR3 is 14 amino acids long. Trimming pared 0 bases from V and 2 bases from J, leaving 5 bases between. CDR3 in amino acids: CASSYSGGNQPQHF. In DNA form, the CDR3 reads TGTGCCAGCAGTTACTCAGGGGGCAATCAGCCCCAGCATTTT.

In its sample, this clone was seen once. V is TRBV7-2 and J is TRBJ2-5, with 8 positions matching TRBD1. The CDR3 totals 16 residues. Per the germline V gene, CDR1 is SGHTA and CDR2 is FQGNSA. The junction had 11 bases not matched to a gene; V was cut back by 1 base and J by 7 bases. CDR3 loop: CASSLDTSAGTGTQYF. DNA for the CDR3: TGTGCCAGCAGCTTAGATACCAGTGCAGGGACAGGGACCCAGTACTTC. The entire variable domain, with the rest obtained from reference TRBV7-2 and TRBJ2-5, is as follows: GAGVSQSPSNKVTEKGKDVELRCDPISGHTALYWYRQSLGQGLEFLIYFQGNSAPDKSGLPSDRFSAERTGGSVSTLTIQRTQQEDSAVYLCASSLDTSAGTGTQYFGPGTRLLVL.

V usage is TRBV10-1 and J usage is TRBJ1-6; the D is unclear. Germline CDR1 WNHNN, CDR2 SYGVQD (reference sequence). Trimming took off 8 bases at V and 14 bases at J, with 16 bases between the two ends. The CDR3 totals 12 residues. Here the CDR3 DNA reads TGCGCCAGCTTCGGTCCGGGTGCGGCCCTCCACTTT. This sequence encodes CASFGPGAALHF.

This sequence joins TRBV5-3 and TRBJ2-5, with D possibly being TRBD1 (7 bases). TRBV5-3 qualifies as an ORF whose function is uncertain. This CDR3 is 15 amino acids long. Trimming removed 1 base from V and 2 bases from J, with 12 bases in between. The DNA for the CDR3 is TGTGCCAGAAGCTTGACACAGGGGAGGCAAGAGACCCAGTACTTC. Translating it yields CARSLTQGRQETQYF.

Notes on this clone: Other DNA sequences of this sample code for an identical CDR3. V usage is TRBV3-1 (or the pseudogene TRBV3-2) and J usage is TRBJ1-6; 7 nucleotides match TRBD1. The V segment lost 2 bases and the J segment 10 bases; nucleotides outside the gene matches: 5. Germline values: CDR1 LGHDT, CDR2 YNNKEL (reference sequence). The CDR3 spans 14 residues. The CDR3 DNA follows: TGTGCCAGCAGCCAACGAGGGGGCTCGTCACCCCTCCACTTT. As protein: CASSQRGGSSPLHF.

This chain links TRBV19 with TRBJ2-5, with 8 positions matching TRBD1. The CDR3 spans 14 residues. The V segment lost 5 bases and the J segment 2 bases; nucleotides outside the gene matches: 4. Germline V gives CDR1 LNHDA, CDR2 SQIVND (reference sequence). CDR3 DNA: TGTGCCAGTAGTTCTTGGGACAGGCAAGAGACCCAGTACTTC. Its protein is CASSSWDRQETQYF.

In this sample, this clone turned up a few times. The chain employs TRBV30 and TRBJ1-2; TRBD1 matches at 7 bases. The V gene's germline CDR1 is GTSNPN and CDR2 SVGIG (reference sequence). The CDR3 is 15 residues long. Trimming removed 2 bases from V and 5 bases from J; junction bases left unmatched: 11. CDR3 nucleotide sequence: TGTGCCTGGAGTAGACAGACTGTACAGGGGTATGGCTACACCTTC. Translated: CAWSRQTVQGYGYTF.

This clone was found once. This chain joins TRBV4-2 and TRBJ2-3; TRBD2 aligns across 12 bases. Losses at the gene ends were 0 bases for V and 5 bases for J; bases not matched to a gene: 9. CDR1 LGHNA and CDR2 YNFKEQ come from the germline V gene. This CDR3 region has 18 residues. CDR3 DNA sequence: TGTGCCAGCAGCCAAGAAAGGCTAGCGGGGGGGCGAGAAGATACGCAGTATTTT. Amino acid sequence: CASSQERLAGGREDTQYF.

This clone showed up just once. The chain recombines TRBV12-5 with TRBJ1-3; D is uncertain. Germline V gene data show CDR1 as LGHNT and CDR2 as FRNRAP. CDR3 length: 14 amino acids. The V and J ends lost 6 bases and 2 bases respectively, with 11 bases between them. The CDR3 DNA is TGTGCTAGTGGGGGTGAGGGAACTGGAAACACCATATATTTT. Translating it yields CASGGEGTGNTIYF.

This clone came up a few times. This rearrangement joins TRBV6-5 to TRBJ2-2; no definite D call. Trimming took 0 bases from V and 2 from J, leaving 4 bases between them. The CDR3 spans 14 residues. CDR1 is MNHEY and CDR2 is SVGAGI in the germline V gene. The CDR3 DNA is TGTGCCAGCAGTTACTCAAGCAACACCGGGGAGCTGTTTTTT. Protein sequence: CASSYSSNTGELFF.

The chain links TRBV11-2 to TRBJ2-2, with TRBD2 matching over 8 bases. The CDR3 length is 16 residues. J lost 3 bases, V lost 5 bases, and 8 bases had no gene match. Germline V gives CDR1 SGHAT, CDR2 FQNNGV. The CDR3 DNA reads TGTGCCAGCAGCACCCGCGGGGGGCTGGACACCGGGGAGCTGTTTTTT. Amino acid sequence: CASSTRGGLDTGELFF.